Listed below are T cell receptor beta chains from one sample, sequenced in a study of CD8 T cells in Susac syndrome. Using its own MiXCR run on the immunoSEQ multiplex PCR reads, TCRdb lists one record per CDR3 protein. In the table there are over 150,000 distinct CDR3 sequences, 90% to 95% of which are singletons. Sequencing input: CD4+ T cells from PBMCs. These receptors came from a human donor with multiple sclerosis. The conserved cysteine and the conserved F or W are not part of the CDR3 here. Clone size appears in some rows only: once, few, many, or a class for an expanded clone.

v_call,clone_size,cdr3_aa
TRBV6-2/TRBV6-3,.,ASSYPGRNTEAF
TRBV20-1,once,SARDRGSLDEQF
TRBV7-9,.,ASSPRTSGAIYNEQF
TRBV20-1,.,SARARHNEQF
TRBV29-1,.,SVALGQGSNQPQH
TRBV7-8,.,ASSPGIEGYNEQF
TRBV18,few,ASSPRGLPHEQY
TRBV25-1,.,ASSELIDRRNEQF
TRBV29-1,.,SVERGLSYNEQF
TRBV9,.,ASGNPPNTEAF
TRBV9,.,ASSNGQGARSPLH
TRBV24-1,.,ATSDSPGLSYNEQF
TRBV30,.,AWSAQGAGEQY
TRBV19,once,ATRQGPSAYNSPLH
TRBV11-3,.,ASSLVGWNNEQF
TRBV4-1,.,ASSQGPAAAYEQY
TRBV20-1,.,SAPRGGQSYNEQF